This passage covers 18 T cell receptor beta chains from one sample sequenced in a study of blood T cell repertoires in COVID-19. Assay used: immunoSEQ multiplex PCR; TCRdb lists only in-frame clones, some missing. In the table there are more than 200,000 clones, about 80% of which are singletons. Sequencing was carried out using peripheral blood. The receptors derive from a man at least 80 years old with acute or convalescent COVID-19.

V gene TRBV7-2 combines with J gene TRBJ2-1, with D maybe TRBD2 (6 bases). V dropped 1 base and J dropped 0 bases, with 16 bases sitting between them. Germline CDR1 is SGHTA and CDR2 is FQGNSA. The CDR3 runs 18 residues. The CDR3, as DNA: TGTGCCAGCAGCTTAGGTGGGCTAGCGAGGTCCTCCTACAATGAGCAGTTCTTC. Its translation: CASSLGGLARSSYNEQFF.

The V call is TRBV2, the J call TRBJ1-5; TRBD1 aligns across 9 bases. CDR1 and CDR2 from the germline V gene are SNHLY and FYNNEI. The CDR3 covers 15 residues. V shed 2 bases and J 7 bases; nucleotides not matched to a gene: 6. The CDR3: CASSELTGGLQPQHF. The CDR3 DNA is TGTGCCAGCAGTGAATTGACAGGGGGATTACAGCCCCAGCATTTT.

This chain uses TRBV29-1 with TRBJ1-2; weak D call: TRBD1 (6 bases). CDR1 and CDR2 from the germline V gene are SQVTM and ANQGSEA. Trimming shortened V by 2 bases and J by 1 base, and 20 bases separated the two germline ends. The CDR3 sequence is 17 residues long. The CDR3: CSVERDNRGNYNYGYTF. For the CDR3, the DNA is TGCAGCGTTGAAAGGGACAACCGGGGCAATTATAACTATGGCTACACCTTC.

This clone turned up a few times. The J gene is TRBJ2-3, the V gene TRBV12-5; maybe TRBD1 (6 bases). V was cut by 7 bases and J by 4 bases, with 18 bases left in between. From germline, CDR1 is LGHNT and CDR2 FRNRAP. The CDR3 runs to 15 residues. The CDR3 DNA sequence: TGTGCTAGTGTGAGTGAGCAGGGGAGATCAGATACGCAGTATTTT. Translated: CASVSEQGRSDTQYF.

The chain has TRBV28 and TRBJ2-1; tentative D call: TRBD2 (6 bases). Germline V gene lookup returns CDR1 MDHEN and CDR2 SYDVKM. CDR3 length equals 13 residues. V lost 3 bases and J lost 10, with 13 bases in between. This CDR3 reads CASSLMEGGEQFF. In DNA, the CDR3 is TGTGCCAGCAGTTTGATGGAGGGTGGCGAGCAGTTCTTC.

The V call is TRBV7-9, the J call TRBJ2-7; D possibly corresponds to TRBD1 (5 bases). Germline CDR1 and CDR2: SEHNR and FQNEAQ (reference sequence). The CDR3 totals 16 residues. Trimming removed 2 bases from V and 2 bases from J, with 16 bases in between. The CDR3 coding sequence is TGTGCCAGCAGCTTACTGTCACCCACAGGTCCCTACGAGCAGTACTTC. It encodes CASSLLSPTGPYEQYF. Together with reference TRBV7-9 and TRBJ2-7, the CDR3 gives the full variable domain: DTGVSQNPRHKITKRGQNVTFRCDPISEHNRLYWYRQTLGQGPEFLTYFQNEAQLEKSRLLSDRFSAERPKGSFSTLEIQRTEQGDSAMYLCASSLLSPTGPYEQYFGPGTRLTVT.

V gene TRBV4-1 combines with J gene TRBJ1-5, with D uncertain. The CDR3 has 15 amino acids. CDR1 is MGHRA and CDR2 is YSYEKL in the germline V gene. V was clipped by 2 bases and J by 6 bases, with 14 bases between them. CDR3 in DNA: TGCGCCAGCAGCCAATCCGACCGCCGCGGTCAGCCCCAGCATTTT. Amino acids: CASSQSDRRGQPQHF.

The chain joins TRBV3-1 (or the pseudogene TRBV3-2) to TRBJ2-3; 8 bases align to TRBD2. Germline assignment: CDR1 LGHDT and CDR2 YNNKEL (reference sequence). This CDR3 is built from 17 residues. J lost 5 bases, V lost 0 bases, and 10 bases had no gene match. The CDR3 spells CASSQDRPGGARDTQYF. The CDR3 DNA reads TGTGCCAGCAGCCAAGATCGGCCGGGAGGGGCAAGAGATACGCAGTATTTT.

The rearrangement joins TRBV27 to TRBJ1-2, with a possible D match to TRBD1 (6 bases). Germline V gene lookup returns CDR1 MNHEY and CDR2 SMNVEV (reference sequence). Trimming shortened V by 2 bases and J by 7 bases, and 11 bases separated the two germline ends. CDR3 length: 13 amino acids. For the CDR3, the DNA is TGTGCCAGCAGTTTACAGGGGTCGGGTGGCTACACCTTC. Translated: CASSLQGSGGYTF.

The chain couples TRBV27 to TRBJ2-2, with TRBD2 identical over 16 bases. The CDR3 has 17 residues. The junction had 11 bases not matched to a gene; V was cut back by 8 bases and J by 8 bases. From germline, CDR1 is MNHEY and CDR2 SMNVEV (reference sequence). CDR3 in amino acids: CASGKSGLAGGPGELFF. CDR3 DNA sequence: TGTGCCAGCGGCAAATCGGGACTAGCGGGAGGGCCAGGGGAGCTGTTTTTT.

V usage is TRBV12-3 or TRBV12-4 and J usage is TRBJ1-2, with 7 nucleotides matching TRBD1. The CDR3 is made up of 13 amino acids. After removal of 3 bases from V and 3 bases from J, the junction contained 1 base not matched to a gene. CDR3 DNA sequence: TGTGCCAGCAGTTTCGGGACAGACTATGGCTACACCTTC. Amino acids: CASSFGTDYGYTF.

The chain employs TRBV3-1 (or the pseudogene TRBV3-2) and TRBJ2-6, with D uncertain. The CDR3 is 15 amino acids. V was trimmed by 5 bases and J by 4 bases, leaving 12 bases between them. CDR1 is LGHDT and CDR2 is YNNKEL in the germline V gene (reference sequence). CDR3 in amino acids: CASSLSLQGANVLTF. The CDR3, as DNA: TGTGCCAGCAGCTTATCATTGCAGGGGGCCAACGTCCTGACTTTC.

The chain couples TRBV7-3 to TRBJ2-1; D possibly corresponds to TRBD2 (6 bases). The V end was cut by 1 base, the J end by 0 bases, with 10 bases between. The germline CDR1 and CDR2 sequences are SGHTA and FQGTGA. The CDR3 has 16 amino acids. CDR3 in amino acids: CASSLNPSASYNEQFF. Here the CDR3 DNA reads TGTGCCAGCAGCTTAAACCCTAGCGCCTCCTACAATGAGCAGTTCTTC.

The genes are TRBV27 and TRBJ1-6; tentative D call: TRBD1 (5 bases). Germline loops: CDR1 MNHEY, CDR2 SMNVEV (reference sequence). This CDR3 is built from 15 residues. V lost 2 bases, J lost 10 bases, and 15 bases lay in between. In nucleotides, the CDR3 is TGTGCCAGCAGTTTAATTTCCGGCGGGGCATCACCCCTCCACTTT. Its protein product is CASSLISGGASPLHF.

The rearrangement uses TRBV29-1 and TRBJ1-5; a possible D gene is TRBD1 (6 bases). V was trimmed by 6 bases and J by 7 bases, leaving 16 bases between them. Per germline, CDR1 SQVTM and CDR2 ANQGSEA. This CDR3 spans 13 amino acids. The CDR3 region has the DNA TGCAGCGTGATAGGGGGAAGGGGACAGCCCCAGCATTTT. Its protein product is CSVIGGRGQPQHF.

The chain has TRBV4-2 and TRBJ2-3; the match to TRBD2 covers 7 bases. Germline values: CDR1 LGHNA, CDR2 YNFKEQ. V lost 0 bases, J lost 3 bases, and 9 bases stayed unmatched. The length of the CDR3 is 17 residues. The CDR3 here is CASSQDSAGSSTDTQYF. The DNA of the CDR3 is TGTGCCAGCAGCCAAGATTCAGCGGGATCTTCGACAGATACGCAGTATTTT.

V usage is TRBV27 and J usage is TRBJ1-2; 10 bases align to TRBD1. Germline V CDR1 and CDR2: MNHEY, SMNVEV (reference sequence). The length of the CDR3 is 15 residues. The junction had 6 bases not matched to a gene; V was cut back by 4 bases and J by 4 bases. The CDR3 sequence is CASSSPGQGSYGYTF. In DNA form, the CDR3 reads TGTGCCAGCAGTTCTCCGGGACAGGGGTCCTATGGCTACACCTTC.

The rearrangement links TRBV28 to TRBJ2-5, with 12 positions matching TRBD2. The CDR3 extends over 16 amino acids. Trimming took 4 bases from V and 6 from J; bases not matched to a gene: 9. CDR1 is MDHEN and CDR2 is SYDVKM in the germline V gene. The CDR3 DNA reads as TGTGCCAGCAGTTCTAGCGGGGGGGGACTGAGAAAGACCCAGTACTTC. Protein sequence: CASSSSGGGLRKTQYF.